These 12 T cell receptor beta chains were sequenced from one sample in a study of T cells in women clearing cervical HPV infection. The assay was immunoSEQ multiplex PCR, and TCRdb's table has in-frame clones only and misses some. The sample has some 20,000 clones; the top ten hold 5%. The sample comprised blood buffy coat. All receptors derive from a woman between 18 and 69 years old with a cervical HPV16 infection that either progressed to CIN3+ or cleared (not recorded which).

As regards this clone: The read falls 3 residues short of the CDR3 end, and the missing part is taken from the germline J gene. V and J are TRBV28 and TRBJ1-5; 8 positions match TRBD1. The CDR3 covers 15 residues. Unmatched junction bases numbered 10, after V lost 6 bases and J lost 6 bases. Per germline, CDR1 MDHEN and CDR2 SYDVKM. CDR3 sequence: CASSLGMTGVQPQHF. The part of the CDR3 DNA that was read is TGTGCCAGCAGCCTGGGGATGACAGGGGTTCAGCCC.

Remarks on this clone: Read sequence stops 3 residues before the CDR3 end, and the germline J gene provides the missing end. The chain joins TRBV9 to TRBJ1-6; no clear D. Per the germline V gene, CDR1 is SGDLS and CDR2 is YYNGEE. Trimming pared 0 bases from V and 8 bases from J, leaving 9 bases between. CDR3 length: 14 amino acids. The CDR3 region is CASSVGGEDSPLHF. The DNA read from the CDR3 is TGTGCCAGCAGCGTAGGCGGCGAAGATTCACCC.

CDR3 sequence reads: CASSWTTGVNGYTF. CDR3 bases read: TGCGCCAGCAGCTGGACGACAGGGGTAAACGGC. The chain couples TRBV5-1 to TRBJ1-2; 8 bases agree with TRBD1. The CDR3 goes on 3 residues after the read ends, and that part is filled in from the germline J gene. CDR1 and CDR2 (germline): SGHRS, YFSETQ. This CDR3 region has 14 residues.

On this clone itself: The read finishes 3 residues shy of the CDR3 end, and the germline J gene is used to complete it. The chain has TRBV5-1 and TRBJ2-1; 11 nucleotides align to TRBD2. V was pared by 2 bases and J by 2 bases, with 9 bases of the junction left unmatched. The CDR3 is made up of 18 amino acids. Germline CDR1 is SGHRS and CDR2 is YFSETQ. CDR3 loop: CASSLDIAGGPAYNEQFF. Partial CDR3 DNA: TGCGCCAGCAGCTTAGATATAGCGGGGGGGCCCGCCTACAATGAG.

With respect to this clone: The read comes to an end 3 residues before the CDR3 does, leaving the germline J gene to fill in the end. The V call is TRBV20-1, the J call TRBJ2-5; perhaps TRBD1 as D (6 bases). The germline CDR1 and CDR2 sequences are DFQATT and SNEGSKA (reference sequence). With 5 bases removed from V and 1 base from J, the gap between germline ends came to 11 bases. The CDR3 consists of 13 residues. The CDR3 protein is CSAYRDLQETQYF. The CDR3 bases that were read are TGCAGTGCTTACAGGGACCTCCAAGAGACC.

As for this clone: The missing CDR3 end, 3 residues past where the read stops, is filled in from the germline J gene. The V call is TRBV7-3, the J call TRBJ2-3; maybe TRBD1 (5 bases). The V gene's germline CDR1 is SGHTA and CDR2 FQGTGA. V shed 5 bases and J shed 2 bases, with 14 bases lying between them. The CDR3 consists of 15 residues. The chain's CDR3 is CASSPTRATTDTQYF. CDR3 bases read: TGTGCCAGCAGCCCGACCAGGGCCACCACAGATACG.

The CDR3 bases that were read are TGTGCCAACTCCATAGCGGGCTCCGCCTACAATGAG. Translation: CANSIAGSAYNE. The full CDR3 is CANSIAGSAYNEAFF. V is TRBV18 and J is TRBJ1-1; D unclear. The read terminates 3 residues ahead of where the CDR3 ends, so the germline J gene completes it. The germline CDR1 and CDR2 sequences are KGHSH and LQKENI. The CDR3 has 15 amino acids.

As concerns this clone: The read stops 3 residues short of the end of the CDR3; the missing end is completed from the germline J gene. The J gene is TRBJ2-5, the V gene TRBV20-1; D not certain. CDR3 length: 15 residues. The V and J ends lost 0 bases and 2 bases respectively, with 13 bases between them. Germline CDR1 reads DFQATT; CDR2 reads SNEGSKA (reference sequence). This chain's CDR3 is CSARDIRAVQETQYF. The DNA read from the CDR3 is TGCAGTGCTAGAGATATTAGGGCAGTTCAAGAGACC.

As concerns this clone: The read ends 3 residues early relative to the CDR3; the germline J gene fills the gap. This rearrangement joins TRBV20-1 to TRBJ2-1; D unresolved. The germline V and J ends were trimmed by 6 bases and 0 bases, with 15 bases remaining between them. The germline CDR1 and CDR2 sequences are DFQATT and SNEGSKA (reference sequence). The CDR3 totals 15 residues. The CDR3 reads CSAQLEPSSYNEQFF. The CDR3 DNA, read in part, is TGCAGTGCCCAGCTAGAGCCGAGCTCCTACAATGAG.

A note on this clone: The DNA ends 3 residues before the CDR3 does, and the rest of the CDR3 is filled in from the germline J gene. This chain joins TRBV7-9 and TRBJ2-1, with 14 positions matching TRBD2. Looked up from germline, CDR1 is SEHNR and CDR2 is FQNEAQ (reference sequence). Trimming cost V 6 bases and J 9 bases; bases outside gene matches: 7. CDR3 length: 15 residues. The CDR3 spells CASRRGLAGVFEQFF. The CDR3 DNA, read in part, is TGTGCCAGCAGACGGGGACTAGCGGGGGTTTTTGAG.

Comment on this clone: The CDR3 end lies 3 residues beyond the end of the read and is filled in from the germline J gene. The gene calls are TRBV19 and TRBJ1-2; TRBD1 aligns across 7 bases. This CDR3 comprises 15 residues. The germline gives CDR1 LNHDA, CDR2 SQIVND (reference sequence). The chain's CDR3 is CASSFQAETGNGYTF. CDR3 bases read: TGTGCCAGTAGTTTCCAAGCCGAGACAGGGAACGGC.

Note on this clone: The CDR3 end is not reached by the read, which stops 3 residues before it; the germline J gene fills it in. The gene calls are TRBV19 and TRBJ2-3; TRBD2 agrees at 7 bases. The trim removed 3 bases at V and 2 bases at J, leaving 5 bases unmatched. Germline V gives CDR1 LNHDA, CDR2 SQIVND (reference sequence). This CDR3 has 15 residues. The CDR3 protein is CASSMGGDPTDTQYF. The CDR3 bases that were read are TGTGCCAGTAGTATGGGGGGGGACCCCACAGATACG.